A selection of T cell receptor beta chains follows, all from one sample in a study of T cell changes during pregnancy in multiple sclerosis. Here immunoSEQ multiplex PCR was the method, and the copy in TCRdb shows in-frame clones only, minus some. In the table there are approximately 37,000 clones, approximately 94% of which are singletons. The source was peripheral blood, collected in the third trimester of pregnancy. The receptors were gathered from a female donor with multiple sclerosis, enrolled in a pregnancy study. The CDR3 runs from the conserved cysteine through the conserved F or W. The D gene is left open where the match is weak. Size values are once, few and many counts, or a class for expanded clones, and some rows have none.

j_call d_call v_call clone_size cdr3_aa cdr3_nt
TRBJ2-7 TRBD1 TRBV19 - CASSSGTGEKQYF TGTGCCAGTAGTTCCGGGACAGGGGAAAAGCAGTACTTC
TRBJ1-1 - TRBV14 - CASSQRERVGRTEAFF TGTGCCAGCAGCCAACGGGAAAGGGTTGGTAGGACTGAAGCTTTCTTT
TRBJ1-1 - TRBV19 - CASSIDVRAISKAFF TGTGCCAGTAGTATAGATGTCAGGGCGATTAGTAAAGCTTTCTTT
TRBJ2-2 - TRBV2 - CANLKKNTGELFF TGTGCCAACTTAAAGAAAAACACCGGGGAGCTGTTTTTT
TRBJ2-2 TRBD1 TRBV19 - CASSTDRGLTGELFF TGTGCCAGTAGTACGGACAGGGGGCTCACCGGGGAGCTGTTTTTT
TRBJ1-1 - TRBV7-9 - CASSLGTVNTEAFF TGTGCCAGCAGCTTAGGGACTGTGAACACTGAAGCTTTCTTT
TRBJ1-1 TRBD1 TRBV2 - CASSGQGRTEAFF TGTGCCAGCAGCGGACAGGGGAGGACTGAAGCTTTCTTT
TRBJ2-2 - TRBV6-5 - CASGADRTGELFF TGTGCCAGCGGGGCGGATCGCACCGGGGAGCTGTTTTTT
TRBJ1-3 - TRBV19 - CASSITGDSGNTIYF TGTGCCAGTAGTATCACCGGAGACTCTGGAAACACCATATATTTT
TRBJ2-1 TRBD1 TRBV11-3 - CASSLVGQGGNEQFF TGTGCCAGCAGCTTAGTGGGACAGGGAGGCAATGAGCAGTTCTTC
TRBJ2-5 TRBD1 TRBV7-9 - CASSFRQGGETQYF TGTGCCAGCAGCTTTCGACAGGGGGGGGAGACCCAGTACTTC
TRBJ1-4 - TRBV9 few CASGGDRVEKLFF TGTGCCAGCGGAGGGGATCGGGTGGAAAAACTGTTTTTT
TRBJ2-5 - TRBV12-5 - CASGSGLAQETQYF TGTGCTAGTGGTAGTGGACTGGCTCAAGAGACCCAGTACTTC
TRBJ2-7 TRBD2 TRBV19 - CASSEASGGHSYEQYF TGTGCCAGTAGTGAGGCTAGCGGGGGCCACTCCTACGAGCAGTACTTC
TRBJ2-1 TRBD2 TRBV9 - CASSVIAGGYNEQFF TGTGCCAGCAGCGTAATAGCGGGAGGGTACAATGAGCAGTTCTTC
TRBJ2-3 TRBD2 TRBV5-1 - CASSLGAGGRDTQYF TGCGCCAGCAGCTTGGGAGCGGGGGGGAGAGATACGCAGTATTTT
TRBJ2-5 - TRBV6-1 - CASGAGLVETQYF TGTGCCAGCGGGGCAGGGTTGGTTGAGACCCAGTACTTC
TRBJ2-3 TRBD2 TRBV9 once CASSVISGSTDTQYF TGTGCCAGCAGCGTTATTAGCGGGAGCACAGATACGCAGTATTTT
TRBJ1-2 TRBD1 TRBV10-3 - CAISGQGNYGYTF TGTGCCATCAGCGGACAGGGGAACTATGGCTACACCTTC
TRBJ1-6 - TRBV28 - CASSFQGYNSPLHF TGTGCCAGCAGTTTTCAGGGTTATAATTCACCCCTCCACTTT
TRBJ1-5 - TRBV6-5 - CASSLGGASGQPQHF TGTGCCAGCAGCCTGGGGGGGGCGTCGGGTCAGCCCCAGCATTTT
TRBJ1-1 TRBD1 TRBV6-5 - CASSVGGAGTEAFF TGTGCCAGCAGTGTAGGGGGCGCGGGCACTGAAGCTTTCTTT
TRBJ2-7 - TRBV28 - CASSLRYYEQYF TGTGCCAGCAGTTTAAGGTACTACGAGCAGTACTTC
TRBJ1-6 TRBD1 TRBV27 - CASTGTGGSPLHF TGTGCCAGCACCGGGACAGGGGGTTCACCCCTCCACTTT
TRBJ2-3 TRBD2 TRBV15 - CATSEASGGTTDTQYF TGTGCCACCAGCGAGGCTAGCGGGGGGACCACAGATACGCAGTATTTT
TRBJ2-7 - TRBV6-1 once CASSRVATLSYEQYF TGTGCCAGCAGCCGGGTAGCAACCCTCTCCTACGAGCAGTACTTC